The rows below give T cell receptor beta chains drawn from one sample of a study of blood T cell repertoires in COVID-19. TCRdb's table, derived via immunoSEQ multiplex PCR, lists solely in-frame clones and lacks some. This table has 67,000 or so clones, approximately 83% appearing once. The sequencing sample was made of peripheral blood. The receptor set was obtained from a man aged 65-85 years with acute or convalescent COVID-19. CDR3s include the opening cysteine and the closing phenylalanine or tryptophan. Each record gives: D gene, CDR3 length, J gene, V gene, clone size, CDR3 protein, CDR3 DNA. A D gene is named only where the DNA matches it firmly. Clone size is given for some rows only: seen once, a few or many times, or a class if the clone is expanded.

D: NA
length: 14
J: TRBJ1-6
V: TRBV10-2
size: NA
CDR3: CASSSGGSDSPLHF
DNA: TGCGCCAGCAGCTCGGGGGGTTCTGATTCACCCCTCCACTTT

D: TRBD1
length: 17
J: TRBJ1-2
V: TRBV18
size: NA
CDR3: CASSPATGFSPHYGYTF
DNA: TGTGCCAGCTCACCAGCGACAGGGTTTTCTCCGCACTATGGCTACACCTTC

D: TRBD1
length: 17
J: TRBJ1-2
V: TRBV4-1
size: NA
CDR3: CASSQDPLTGVNYGYTF
DNA: TGCGCCAGCAGCCAAGATCCCCTGACAGGGGTTAACTATGGCTACACCTTC

D: NA
length: 14
J: TRBJ1-4
V: TRBV27
size: NA
CDR3: CASSPDRFFEKLFF
DNA: TGTGCCAGCAGTCCCGACAGGTTCTTTGAAAAACTGTTTTTT

D: TRBD2
length: 15
J: TRBJ2-1
V: TRBV5-1
size: NA
CDR3: CASSPTSGSYNEQFF
DNA: TGCGCCAGCAGCCCGACTAGCGGGAGTTACAATGAGCAGTTCTTC

D: TRBD1
length: 15
J: TRBJ1-3
V: TRBV11-2
size: NA
CDR3: CASSPGTGVGNTIYF
DNA: TGTGCCAGCAGCCCGGGGACAGGGGTCGGAAACACCATATATTTT

D: NA
length: 14
J: TRBJ1-1
V: TRBV7-3
size: NA
CDR3: CASSPFPSNTEAFF
DNA: TGTGCCAGCAGCCCTTTCCCGTCTAACACTGAAGCTTTCTTT

D: NA
length: 13
J: TRBJ1-3
V: TRBV30
size: NA
CDR3: CAWSAGAGNTIYF
DNA: TGTGCCTGGAGTGCAGGGGCTGGAAACACCATATATTTT

D: NA
length: 14
J: TRBJ1-2
V: TRBV10-1
size: few
CDR3: CASSESGRNYGYTF
DNA: TGCGCCAGCAGTGAGTCGGGCAGGAACTATGGCTACACCTTC

D: TRBD2
length: 19
J: TRBJ2-1
V: TRBV7-3
size: few
CDR3: CASSHRGLAGVGSYNEQFF
DNA: TGTGCCAGCAGCCACCGGGGTCTAGCGGGAGTCGGATCCTACAATGAGCAGTTCTTC

D: NA
length: 14
J: TRBJ2-3
V: TRBV6-6
size: once
CDR3: CASSSSGLTDTQYF
DNA: TGTGCCAGCAGTTCCTCGGGGCTCACAGATACGCAGTATTTT

D: NA
length: 16
J: TRBJ2-1
V: TRBV7-8
size: NA
CDR3: CASSLVAQGPYNEQFF
DNA: TGTGCCAGCAGCTTAGTAGCCCAGGGCCCCTACAATGAGCAGTTCTTC

D: TRBD1
length: 16
J: TRBJ1-6
V: TRBV15
size: NA
CDR3: CATSLRGVTGDSPLHF
DNA: TGTGCCACCAGCCTTCGGGGTGTGACAGGGGATTCACCCCTCCACTTT

D: NA
length: 14
J: TRBJ1-6
V: TRBV7-2
size: NA
CDR3: CASSLGGFNSPLHF
DNA: TGTGCCAGCAGCTTAGGAGGATTTAATTCACCCCTCCACTTT

D: NA
length: 13
J: TRBJ1-6
V: TRBV29-1
size: few
CDR3: CGASAGVDSPLHF
DNA: TGCGGCGCCAGTGCAGGGGTCGATTCACCCCTCCACTTT